These 9 T cell receptor beta chains came from one sample sequenced in a study of somatic mutations in cytotoxic T cells in rheumatoid arthritis. Repertoires were generated with immunoSEQ multiplex PCR, while TCRdb's copy carries only in-frame clones and drops some. In the table there are 9,200 or so clones, roughly 85% of which are singletons. Sample: CD8+ T cells sorted from blood. All receptors come from an adult with rheumatoid arthritis.

Written as DNA, the CDR3 is TGTGCCAGCAGTCCGGGGACAGGGGTCAACGAGCAGTACTTC. This translates into CASSPGTGVNEQYF. The chain links TRBV6-1 to TRBJ2-7, with 10 bases identical to TRBD1. CDR1 MNHNS and CDR2 SASEGT come from the germline V gene. This CDR3 spans 14 amino acids. V lost 5 bases to trimming and J lost 5 bases; unmatched junction nucleotides: 6.

This chain joins TRBV7-6 and TRBJ2-3; either TRBD1 or TRBD2 may supply D (5 bases each). The CDR3 is 13 amino acids. Germline CDR1 SGHVS, CDR2 FNYEAQ. Trimming removed 5 bases at V and 2 bases at J, with 8 bases between. CDR3 bases: TGTGCCAGCAGCCGGGACCACACAGATACGCAGTATTTT. Its protein is CASSRDHTDTQYF.

V and J are TRBV11-2 and TRBJ2-7; possible D gene TRBD1, 5 bases. The germline CDR1 and CDR2 sequences are SGHAT and FQNNGV. This CDR3 has 16 amino acids. Trimming took 1 base from V and 4 from J, leaving 17 bases between them. CDR3 sequence: CASSLGVRANEYEQYF. The CDR3 DNA reads TGTGCCAGCAGCTTAGGTGTCAGGGCCAACGAATACGAGCAGTACTTC.

The rearrangement joins TRBV27 to TRBJ1-1; D is uncertain. With 3 bases removed from V and 1 base from J, the gap between germline ends came to 15 bases. Germline values: CDR1 MNHEY, CDR2 SMNVEV (reference sequence). The CDR3 extends over 16 amino acids. CDR3 region: CASSLYTGAPNTEAFF. CDR3 coding DNA: TGTGCCAGCAGTTTGTATACGGGAGCACCGAACACTGAAGCTTTCTTT.

V usage is TRBV9 and J usage is TRBJ1-4, with no clear D. CDR3 length equals 15 residues. Trimming cost V 1 base and J 3 bases, with 10 bases left between them. Germline loops: CDR1 SGDLS, CDR2 YYNGEE. The CDR3 reads CASSVSGASNEKLFF. Written as DNA, the CDR3 is TGTGCCAGCAGCGTAAGCGGCGCATCTAATGAAAAACTGTTTTTT.

V gene TRBV6-5 combines with J gene TRBJ2-7; possibly TRBD1 or TRBD2 for D (5 bases each). Germline V gene lookup returns CDR1 MNHEY and CDR2 SVGAGI. The CDR3 is 14 amino acids. V was trimmed by 3 bases and J by 5 bases, leaving 14 bases between them. Here the CDR3 DNA reads TGTGCCAGCAGTTATTGGGACGGAGGTAACGAGCAGTACTTC. It codes for CASSYWDGGNEQYF.

This chain links TRBV5-1 with TRBJ2-5; 9 bases line up with TRBD2. Germline values: CDR1 SGHRS, CDR2 YFSETQ. The CDR3 sequence is 16 residues long. The trim removed 4 bases at V and 2 bases at J, leaving 9 bases unmatched. The CDR3 here is CASSPYSGGRQETQYF. Written as DNA, the CDR3 is TGCGCCAGCAGCCCGTATAGCGGGGGTAGACAAGAGACCCAGTACTTC.

The rearrangement links TRBV7-9 to TRBJ2-1, with 13 nucleotides matching TRBD2. Germline-derived CDR1 and CDR2 are SEHNR and FQNEAQ (reference sequence). The CDR3 sequence is 15 residues long. J gave up 7 bases and V 4 bases, and 4 bases lay outside the gene matches. The DNA of the CDR3 is TGTGCCAGCAGCTGGACTAGCGGGAGAGAGAATGAGCAGTTCTTC. Protein: CASSWTSGRENEQFF.

This clone has just one count. The J gene is TRBJ2-7, the V gene TRBV5-4; TRBD1 matches at 11 bases. This CDR3 region has 14 residues. Germline lookup yields CDR1 SGHNT and CDR2 YYREEE (reference sequence). Trimming at V came to 3 bases and at J to 3 bases, leaving 2 bases not matched to a gene. DNA of the CDR3: TGTGCCAGCAGCTCCGGGACAGGGGGCTACGAGCAGTACTTC. Its protein is CASSSGTGGYEQYF.